A selection of T cell receptor beta chains follows, all from one sample in a study of B cell selection in AIRE deficiency. Sequencing used immunoSEQ multiplex PCR; TCRdb keeps in-frame clones, though not all of them. The data contain 20,000 to 30,000 clones, roughly 96% of them singletons. Sequencing was performed on CD4+CD127+ conventional T cells sorted from PBMCs. Receptors originate from a human donor in good health. The CDR3 runs from the conserved cysteine through the conserved F or W. The order of the fields is J gene, V gene, D gene, clone size, CDR3 protein, CDR3 DNA. A D gene is named only where the DNA matches it firmly. The size entry is marked missing in some rows and otherwise reads once, few, many or a size class.

>TRBJ2-7|TRBV18|NA|NA
CASSPPAAGYEQYF
TGTGCCAGCTCACCACCGGCCGCGGGGTACGAGCAGTACTTC
>TRBJ1-2|TRBV19|NA|NA
CASSLSGDSGRYGYTF
TGTGCCAGTAGCCTGTCTGGGGATAGCGGCCGCTATGGCTACACCTTC
>TRBJ2-5|TRBV18|NA|NA
CASSPGSATQYF
TGTGCCAGCTCCCCGGGCTCGGCGACCCAGTACTTC
>TRBJ1-4|TRBV6-5|NA|NA
CASTRDRNEKLFF
TGTGCCAGCACCCGGGACCGTAATGAAAAACTGTTTTTT
>TRBJ1-2|TRBV27|TRBD1|NA
CASSFKGQGNYGYTF
TGTGCCAGCAGTTTTAAGGGACAGGGTAACTATGGCTACACCTTC
>TRBJ2-5|TRBV29-1|NA|NA
CSVGQIQETQYF
TGCAGCGTTGGACAGATTCAAGAGACCCAGTACTTC
>TRBJ2-5|TRBV19|NA|once
CASSIERTRPETQYF
TGTGCCAGTAGTATCGAGCGGACCCGCCCGGAGACCCAGTACTTC
>TRBJ2-7|TRBV19|NA|NA
CASSIPREGGYEQYF
TGTGCCAGTAGTATCCCCAGGGAAGGGGGCTACGAGCAGTACTTC
>TRBJ2-7|TRBV18|NA|NA
CASSPKSGPSYEQYF
TGTGCCAGCTCACCAAAAAGCGGGCCGTCCTACGAGCAGTACTTC
>TRBJ2-4|TRBV28|NA|NA
CASGTRASVYF
TGTGCCAGCGGGACTCGGGCTAGCGTCTACTTC
>TRBJ2-3|TRBV7-3|NA|NA
CASSLRPGDTQYF
TGTGCCAGCAGCTTAAGGCCTGGGGATACGCAGTATTTT
>TRBJ2-7|TRBV2|NA|NA
CASSTDPYEQYF
TGTGCCAGCAGTACAGACCCCTACGAGCAGTACTTC
>TRBJ1-2|TRBV30|NA|NA
CAWSVSTSYGYTF
TGTGCCTGGAGTGTGAGTACATCCTATGGCTACACCTTC
>TRBJ2-1|TRBV2|TRBD2|NA
CASGSYNEQFF
TGTGCGAGCGGGAGCTACAATGAGCAGTTCTTC
>TRBJ1-1|TRBV19|NA|NA
CASSIGGENTEAFF
TGTGCCAGTAGTATTGGAGGAGAGAACACTGAAGCTTTCTTT
>TRBJ2-1|TRBV18|NA|NA
CASSEQGIPYNEQFF
TGTGCCAGCTCAGAACAGGGAATCCCTTACAATGAGCAGTTCTTC
>TRBJ2-2|TRBV19|TRBD1|NA
CASRTGGRNTGELFF
TGTGCCAGTAGAACAGGGGGCAGAAACACCGGGGAGCTGTTTTTT
>TRBJ2-5|TRBV30|NA|NA
CAWSVGGAQETQYF
TGTGCCTGGAGTGTAGGGGGGGCCCAAGAGACCCAGTACTTC
>TRBJ2-2|TRBV5-1|NA|NA
CASSLRTEIGGELFF
TGCGCCAGCAGCTTGAGGACAGAGATAGGCGGGGAGCTGTTTTTT
>TRBJ2-7|TRBV6-5|NA|NA
CASSSMEGGKNF
TGTGCCAGCAGTTCCATGGAGGGCGGGAAAAACTTC
>TRBJ1-5|TRBV19|NA|NA
CASKRTDGRQPQHF
TGTGCCAGTAAAAGAACAGATGGGCGCCAGCCCCAGCATTTT
>TRBJ1-5|TRBV4-1|NA|NA
CASSQDGQGLQPQHF
TGCGCCAGCAGCCAAGACGGTCAGGGGCTTCAGCCCCAGCATTTT
>TRBJ2-5|TRBV5-1|NA|NA
CASSLKDFQETQYF
TGCGCCAGCAGCTTGAAGGACTTCCAAGAGACCCAGTACTTC
>TRBJ2-7|TRBV25-1|TRBD1|NA
CASSYQGAFDEQYF
TGTGCCAGCAGCTATCAGGGGGCGTTCGACGAGCAGTACTTC
>TRBJ2-7|TRBV7-2|TRBD1|NA
CASSPGQVLTYEQYF
TGTGCCAGCAGCCCCGGACAGGTCCTGACCTACGAGCAGTACTTC
>TRBJ2-7|TRBV9|NA|NA
CASSARARDPSEQYF
TGTGCCAGCAGCGCCCGGGCCCGGGATCCGAGCGAGCAGTACTTC
>TRBJ2-1|TRBV5-1|NA|NA
CASSLAGAGALNEQFF
TGCGCCAGCAGCTTGGCCGGGGCGGGGGCGCTCAATGAGCAGTTCTTC
>TRBJ2-7|TRBV7-9|NA|NA
CASSPGALSYEQYF
TGTGCCAGCAGCCCGGGAGCTCTCTCCTACGAGCAGTACTTC
>TRBJ2-7|TRBV7-9|NA|NA
CASSLAFREQYF
TGTGCCAGCAGCTTAGCGTTTAGGGAGCAGTACTTC
>TRBJ2-3|TRBV2|NA|NA
CASSPRPANTQYF
TGTGCCAGCAGTCCCCGACCTGCGAATACGCAGTATTTT
>TRBJ2-3|TRBV4-3|NA|NA
CASSQVTSRADTQYF
TGCGCCAGCAGCCAAGTGACTAGTCGGGCAGATACGCAGTATTTT
>TRBJ1-1|TRBV19|NA|NA
CASMPGANTEAFF
TGTGCCAGTATGCCGGGGGCGAACACTGAAGCTTTCTTT
>TRBJ2-7|TRBV18|TRBD2|NA
CASSRAELAVSSYEQYF
TGTGCCAGCTCAAGGGCCGAACTAGCGGTAAGCTCCTACGAGCAGTACTTC
>TRBJ1-5|TRBV2|NA|NA
CASSEMRTDQPQHF
TGTGCCAGCAGTGAGATGAGGACAGATCAGCCCCAGCATTTT
>TRBJ2-5|TRBV5-6|TRBD1|NA
CASSFRGRQETQYF
TGTGCCAGCAGCTTCAGGGGGCGACAAGAGACCCAGTACTTC
>TRBJ1-6|TRBV5-1|TRBD1|NA
CASAPGTAYNSPLHF
TGCGCCAGTGCTCCCGGGACAGCCTATAATTCACCCCTCCACTTT
>TRBJ2-3|TRBV18|TRBD2|NA
CASSPALPGLGGTDTQYF
TGTGCCAGCTCACCCGCGTTACCGGGACTAGGGGGCACAGATACGCAGTATTTT
>TRBJ2-3|TRBV18|TRBD2|NA
CASSPGLAGPTDTQYF
TGTGCCAGCTCACCAGGACTAGCGGGACCCACAGATACGCAGTATTTT
>TRBJ1-5|TRBV2|NA|few
CASFLDSNSNQPQHF
TGTGCCAGCTTCCTCGACAGCAATAGCAATCAGCCCCAGCATTTT
>TRBJ1-2|TRBV5-1|TRBD1|NA
CASSLGQVYGYTF
TGCGCCAGCAGCTTAGGACAGGTCTATGGCTACACCTTC
>TRBJ1-2|TRBV7-2|NA|NA
CASSLVEVDGYTF
TGTGCCAGCAGCTTAGTTGAGGTCGATGGCTACACCTTC
>TRBJ2-1|TRBV28|TRBD2|NA
CASSFAASGAYNEQFF
TGTGCCAGCAGTTTTGCCGCTAGCGGGGCCTACAATGAGCAGTTCTTC
>TRBJ2-7|TRBV30|TRBD1|NA
CASTGAYTEGGKGYEQYF
TGTGCCTCGACTGGGGCCTATACGGAAGGGGGCAAAGGCTACGAGCAGTACTTC
>TRBJ2-1|TRBV10-3|TRBD2|NA
CAIGSQGTSGAQKNEQFF
TGTGCCATCGGATCACAGGGGACTAGCGGGGCCCAGAAAAATGAGCAGTTCTTC
>TRBJ2-1|TRBV5-1|TRBD2|NA
CASALARGRVSNEQFF
TGCGCCAGCGCCCTCGCCCGCGGGAGGGTATCCAATGAGCAGTTCTTC
>TRBJ2-1|TRBV28|NA|NA
CASGQRPLFANEQFF
TGTGCCAGCGGCCAGCGTCCTCTATTTGCCAATGAGCAGTTCTTC
>TRBJ1-5|TRBV19|NA|NA
CASSGGVGQPQHF
TGTGCCAGTAGTGGGGGAGTCGGGCAGCCCCAGCATTTT
>TRBJ2-1|TRBV7-9|NA|NA
CASSLDKGGTYPYNEQFF
TGTGCCAGCAGCTTAGATAAGGGCGGGACATACCCCTACAATGAGCAGTTCTTC
>TRBJ2-1|TRBV6-5|NA|NA
CASSYPDSPEEFF
TGTGCCAGCAGTTACCCGGACAGTCCCGAGGAGTTCTTC
>TRBJ2-7|TRBV6-6|TRBD1|NA
CASSRPGQSYEQYF
TGTGCCAGCAGTAGACCGGGACAGTCCTACGAGCAGTACTTC
>TRBJ1-5|TRBV6-1|NA|NA
CASSSISNQPQHF
TGTGCCAGCAGTAGCATTAGCAATCAGCCCCAGCATTTT
>TRBJ2-3|TRBV4-1|TRBD2|NA
CASSQGRGSRTDTQYF
TGCGCCAGCAGCCAAGGGCGGGGGTCCCGCACAGATACGCAGTATTTT
>TRBJ2-7|TRBV6-8|NA|NA
CASSYLCAVDSGGYYEQYF
TGTGCCAGCAGTTACCTCTGCGCGGTTGACTCTGGAGGGTACTACGAGCAGTACTTC
>TRBJ2-7|TRBV10-3|TRBD2|NA
CAISEWTASGAYEQYF
TGTGCCATCAGTGAGTGGACTGCTAGCGGGGCCTACGAGCAGTACTTC
>TRBJ1-2|TRBV23-1|NA|NA
CASSSGSNYGYTF
TGCGCCAGCAGTTCGGGCTCTAACTATGGCTACACCTTC
>TRBJ2-5|TRBV5-1|NA|NA
CASSQPEETQYF
TGCGCCAGCAGCCAGCCCGAAGAGACCCAGTACTTC
>TRBJ2-6|TRBV21-1|NA|NA
CASASDLAGANVLTF
TGTGCTTCGGCGTCGGACCTGGCTGGGGCCAACGTCCTGACTTTC
>TRBJ2-3|TRBV2|TRBD2|NA
CASSLAGGTDTQYF
TGTGCCAGCAGCCTAGCGGGAGGCACAGATACGCAGTATTTT